This T cell receptor (beta chain) was sequenced for a study of human T cells and chemical hapten exposure. Study summary: Sensitization employed 2% DPC on 2 cm by 2 cm of upper inner arm skin. Study findings and constraints: More PT1 expanded TCRs went with higher patch test scores.

TCRdb reanalysed the RACE reads using MiXCR and keeps one entry per CDR3 protein. Among some 400,000 distinct CDR3 sequences listed, nearly 5% were seen once. In the case of this clonotype: Its specificity is not known.

CDR3 size: 13 residues. V lost 3 bases and J 4 bases, leaving 10 bases between the germline ends. Germline-derived CDR1 and CDR2 are MNHEY and SMNVEV (reference sequence). As to time point: patch test 1, 2 weeks after DPC sensitization. The treatment is: therapeutic diphenylcyclopropenone sensitization with weekly scalp DPC. J is TRBJ2-7 and V is TRBV27; weak D call: TRBD1 (6 bases). The sequences come from whole blood, collected in connection with sensitization to the hapten diphenylcyclopropenone (DPC). This TCR came from a woman aged 45-59 years with alopecia areata. Some clones in this sample may be carry-over from other donors' samples. The CDR3 protein is CASSFSTGYEQYF. The DNA of the CDR3 is TGTGCCAGCAGTTTTTCCACAGGGTACGAGCAGTACTTC.